The clone carrying this TCR beta chain was found a few times. The antigen is unknown. Reverse transcription of all isolated RNA meant that expressed TCRB transcripts were sequenced. Data came from immunoSEQ multiplex PCR; TCRdb stores just in-frame clones and leaves some out. Of 390,000 or so clones in the sample, approximately 15% were seen once. These data originate in a study of beta chain features in type 1 diabetes. Study-wide results and caveats: Resolution of whether HLA type affects TCRB rearrangement was not achieved here.

Sequencing input: naive CD4+ T cells from blood. The clonotype comes from a man aged 25 to 40 in good health.

CDR3 sequence reads: CASSVAFSGFSYEQYV. CDR3 DNA: TGTGCCAGCAGCGTAGCTTTTTCAGGGTTTTCCTACGAGCAGTACGTC. The genes are TRBV9 and TRBJ2-7, with D tentatively TRBD1 (5 bases). Trimming stripped 0 bases from V and 1 base from J, with 14 bases between. The CDR3 totals 16 residues. The germline V gene encodes CDR1 SGDLS and CDR2 YYNGEE.